The clone carrying this T cell receptor beta chain was seen a handful of times. Its target is not known. Individuals selected for sequencing had exhibited CD8+CD57+ cell expansion on flow cytometry. Genomic DNA was employed as the template in profiling TCR beta VDJ and CDR3. TCRdb fed the reads into MiXCR, producing one record per CDR3 protein. The table has fewer than 250,000 distinct CDR3 sequences, about 44% seen once. This sample is drawn from a study of CD8+CD57+ T cells in acquired aplastic anemia. Whole-study context: Sorted CD4+ and CD8+ cells yielded DNA averaging around 3.5 ug. The study, taken as a whole, reports: No significant difference in CD8+ Simpson's diversity was found between patients and controls.

Trimming removed 6 bases from V and 5 bases from J; junction bases left unmatched: 8. Per germline, CDR1 DFQATT and CDR2 SNEGSKA (reference sequence). The CDR3 extends over 14 amino acids. The V and J genes are TRBV20-1 and TRBJ2-5, with 11 bases aligning to TRBD2. The source is a human donor with aplastic anemia. The sample taken for sequencing was sorted CD4+, CD8+, or CD8+CD57+ T cells (not recorded which) from PBMCs. The CDR3 sequence: CSAPTSGAGETQYF. CDR3 coding DNA: TGCAGTGCACCGACTAGCGGGGCTGGGGAGACCCAGTACTTC.